This entry concerns a single T cell receptor beta chain. The clone's antigen remains unknown. Per-nucleotide qualities are absent, and no much larger clonotype sits a single base away. The data derive from a study of OX40 agonist ivuxolimab in advanced cancers. Notes on the research overall: The costimulatory receptor OX40 (CD134) was targeted by ivuxolimab, a fully human IgG2 agonistic monoclonal antibody. Peripheral TCRbeta sequencing aimed to test whether ivuxolimab altered TCR sequence diversity and caused clonal T-cell expansion. Three dose-escalation patients achieved partial responses, one with hepatocellular carcinoma and two with cutaneous melanoma. A male proportion of about 79% and a mean age of approximately 60 years, ranging from about 23 to 79, were recorded for the dose-escalation cohort. Patients were allowed to have had prior anti-PD-1, anti-PD-L1 or anti-CTLA-4 therapy, and around 43% of the dose-escalation patients had been treated with checkpoint inhibitors. Of the roughly 51 dose-escalation patients, hepatocellular carcinoma was present in around 20, melanoma in roughly 15, renal cell carcinoma in 9 and head and neck cancer in 9. Intravenous ivuxolimab was administered to patients every 2 weeks at six dose levels: 0.01, 0.1, 0.3, 1.5, 3 and 10 mg/kg. The paper describes the monotherapy dose-escalation part (N = 52 patients) of the phase I trial of ivuxolimab.

Patients with autoimmune disease history or receiving systemic immunosuppression were excluded from the trial. Peripheral blood for TCR sequencing was collected from all dose cohorts at baseline, on cycle 4 day 1, and on cycle 7 day 1. The samples were drawn from a first-in-human, open-label, multicenter phase I dose-escalation trial of ivuxolimab. Adults with locally advanced or metastatic head and neck squamous cell, hepatocellular, melanoma or renal cell carcinoma were enrolled in the trial. Before TCR sequencing, CD4+ T cells and CD8+ T cells from peripheral blood were sorted into separate populations. Genomic DNA was isolated from the sorted cells so that the TCRbeta CDR3 region could be sequenced. TCRbeta CDR3 regions were sequenced using the immunoSEQ Assay. TCRdb holds this immuneACCESS table with in-frame rearrangements only. Some clones are missing; in checked studies, unresolved V genes explain under half, and the rest has no known cause. The sample table lists about 68,000 clones, 82% of them with a count of one. The leading ten clones occupy approximately 10% of the sample.

The germline V gene provides CDR1 MNHNS and CDR2 SASEGT. The trim is 5 bases for V and 4 bases for J, with a gap of 16 bases between the germline ends. Including cysteine and phenylalanine, the CDR3 has 15 amino acids. Only CDR3 DNA is held: 45 bases, read in frame from base 1. Summary of the overall study and its limitations: Clonal expansion of both CD4+ and CD8+ blood T cells was observed from baseline to week 6 at doses 0.1 to 3.0 mg/kg. Which antigens the clonally expanded peripheral T cells were specific for was not determined. Partial responders in the 0.1-3.0 mg/kg groups had among the lowest normalized peripheral clonal expansion, especially among CD8+ T cells. Low levels of normalized T-cell clonal expansion were also seen in some nonresponding patients. After ivuxolimab, more expanded clones were found on average in CD8+ T cells than in CD4+ T cells.

The material was CD4+ or CD8+ T cells sorted from blood, obtained in a trial of the OX40 agonist ivuxolimab. This TCR was recovered from an adult with an advanced solid tumor such as melanoma, head and neck, liver or kidney cancer. The rearrangement combines TRBV6-1 with TRBJ2-3, with the D gene tentatively TRBD1 or TRBD2, based on 5 matching bases in each. The DNA reads as follows: TGTGCCAGCAGTCCCAGGGACGGGATCTCAGATACGCAGTATTTT. It translates as CASSPRDGISDTQYF.